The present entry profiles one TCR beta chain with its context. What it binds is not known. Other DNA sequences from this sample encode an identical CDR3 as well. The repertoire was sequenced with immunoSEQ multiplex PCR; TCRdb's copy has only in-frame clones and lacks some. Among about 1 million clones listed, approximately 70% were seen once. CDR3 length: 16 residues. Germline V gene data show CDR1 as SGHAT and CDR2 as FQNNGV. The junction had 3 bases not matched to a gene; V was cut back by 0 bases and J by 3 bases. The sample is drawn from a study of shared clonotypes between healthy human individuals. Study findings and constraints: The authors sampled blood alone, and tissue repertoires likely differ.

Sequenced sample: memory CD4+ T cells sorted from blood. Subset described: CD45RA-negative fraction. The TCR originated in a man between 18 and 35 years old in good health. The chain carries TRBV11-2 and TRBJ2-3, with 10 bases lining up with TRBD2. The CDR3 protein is CASSLDIAGGTDTQYF. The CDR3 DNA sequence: TGTGCCAGCAGCTTAGACATAGCGGGGGGAACAGATACGCAGTATTTT. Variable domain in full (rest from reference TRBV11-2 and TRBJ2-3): EAGVAQSPRYKIIEKRQSVAFWCNPISGHATLYWYQQILGQGPKLLIQFQNNGVVDDSQLPKDRFSAERLKGVDSTLKIQPAKLEDSAVYLCASSLDIAGGTDTQYFGPGTRLTVL.